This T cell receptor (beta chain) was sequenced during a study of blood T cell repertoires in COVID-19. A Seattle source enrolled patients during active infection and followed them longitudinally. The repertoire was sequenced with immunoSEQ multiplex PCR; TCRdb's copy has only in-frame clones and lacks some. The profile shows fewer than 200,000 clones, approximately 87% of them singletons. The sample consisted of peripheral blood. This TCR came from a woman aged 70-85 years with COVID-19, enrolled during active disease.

The CDR3 here is CASSLAGLAGLSSYNEQFF. In DNA form, the CDR3 reads TGCGCCAGCAGCTTGGCCGGGCTAGCGGGCTTGAGCTCCTACAATGAGCAGTTCTTC. The genes are TRBV5-1 and TRBJ2-1, with 8 positions matching TRBD2. Looked up from germline, CDR1 is SGHRS and CDR2 is YFSETQ. The CDR3 is 19 amino acids. V shed 0 bases, J shed 0 bases, and the junction held 11 bases outside the gene matches.